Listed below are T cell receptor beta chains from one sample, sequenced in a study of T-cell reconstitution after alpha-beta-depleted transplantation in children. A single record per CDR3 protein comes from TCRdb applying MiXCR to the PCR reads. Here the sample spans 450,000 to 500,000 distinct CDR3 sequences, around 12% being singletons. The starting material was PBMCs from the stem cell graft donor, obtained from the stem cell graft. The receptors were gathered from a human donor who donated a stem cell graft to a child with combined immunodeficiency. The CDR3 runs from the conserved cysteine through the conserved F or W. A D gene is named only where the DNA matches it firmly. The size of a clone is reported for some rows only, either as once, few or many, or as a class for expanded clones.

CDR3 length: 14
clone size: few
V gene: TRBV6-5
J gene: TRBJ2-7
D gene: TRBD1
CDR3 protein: CASIDRAGGYEQYF
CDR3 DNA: TGTGCCAGCATCGACAGGGCCGGTGGCTACGAGCAGTACTTC

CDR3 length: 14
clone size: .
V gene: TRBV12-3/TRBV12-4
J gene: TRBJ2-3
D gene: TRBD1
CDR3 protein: CASLRDRGLDTQYF
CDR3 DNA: TGTGCCAGCCTCCGGGACAGGGGGCTAGATACGCAGTATTTT

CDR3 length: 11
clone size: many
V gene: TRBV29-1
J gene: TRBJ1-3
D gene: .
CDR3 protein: CSVEKGGTIYF
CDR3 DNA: TGCAGCGTTGAAAAGGGGGGAACCATATATTTT

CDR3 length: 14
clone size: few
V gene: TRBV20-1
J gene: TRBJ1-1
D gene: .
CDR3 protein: CSARDRSGNTEAFF
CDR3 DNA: TGCAGTGCTAGAGATAGATCAGGGAACACTGAAGCTTTCTTT

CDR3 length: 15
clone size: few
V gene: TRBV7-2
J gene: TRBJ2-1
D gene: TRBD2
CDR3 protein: CASSPRAGGDNEQFF
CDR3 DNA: TGTGCCAGCAGCCCACGGGCGGGGGGGGACAATGAGCAGTTCTTC

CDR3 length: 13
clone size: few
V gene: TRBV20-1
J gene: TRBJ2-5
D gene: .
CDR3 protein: CSARHSRPETQYF
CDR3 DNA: TGCAGTGCTAGACACTCGAGGCCGGAGACCCAGTACTTC

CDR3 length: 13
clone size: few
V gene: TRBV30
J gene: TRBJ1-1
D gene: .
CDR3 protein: CAWRPTGTTEAFF
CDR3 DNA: TGTGCCTGGAGGCCCACCGGGACCACTGAAGCTTTCTTT

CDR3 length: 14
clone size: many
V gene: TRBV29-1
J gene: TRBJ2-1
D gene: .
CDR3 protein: CSVGGPGLYNEQFF
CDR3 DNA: TGCAGCGTTGGGGGACCGGGGTTGTACAATGAGCAGTTCTTC

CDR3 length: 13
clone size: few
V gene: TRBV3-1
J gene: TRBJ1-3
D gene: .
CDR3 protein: CASSQDVGNTIYF
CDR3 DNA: TGTGCCAGCAGCCAAGATGTGGGAAACACCATATATTTT

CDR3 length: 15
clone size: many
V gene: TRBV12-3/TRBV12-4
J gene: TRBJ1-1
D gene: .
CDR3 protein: CASSFKNREDTEAFF
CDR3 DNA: TGTGCCAGCAGTTTTAAAAACAGGGAGGACACTGAAGCTTTCTTT

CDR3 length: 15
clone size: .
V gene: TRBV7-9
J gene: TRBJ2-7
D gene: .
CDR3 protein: CASSPLVGVSSEQYF
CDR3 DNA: TGTGCCAGCAGCCCCCTTGTGGGGGTCAGCAGCGAGCAGTACTTC

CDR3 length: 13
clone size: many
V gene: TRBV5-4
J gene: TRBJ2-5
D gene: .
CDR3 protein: CASSLQAAETQYF
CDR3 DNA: TGTGCCAGCAGCTTGCAGGCGGCAGAGACCCAGTACTTC

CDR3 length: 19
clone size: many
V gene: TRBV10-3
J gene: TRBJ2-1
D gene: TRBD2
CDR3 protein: CAISESPGLAGTGYNEQFF
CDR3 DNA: TGTGCCATCAGTGAGTCGCCCGGACTAGCGGGAACGGGTTACAATGAGCAGTTCTTC

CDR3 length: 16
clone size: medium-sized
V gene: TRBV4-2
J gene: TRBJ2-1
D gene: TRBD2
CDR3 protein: CASSQDSGGAYNEQFF
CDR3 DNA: TGTGCCAGCAGCCAAGATAGCGGGGGGGCCTACAATGAGCAGTTCTTC

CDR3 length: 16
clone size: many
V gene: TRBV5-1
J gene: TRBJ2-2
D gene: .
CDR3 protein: CASSLAGRQNTGELFF
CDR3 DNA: TGCGCCAGCAGCTTGGCCGGGAGACAGAACACCGGGGAGCTGTTTTTT

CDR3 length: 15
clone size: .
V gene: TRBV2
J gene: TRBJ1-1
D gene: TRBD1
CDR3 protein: CASGREQGADTEAFF
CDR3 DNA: TGTGCCAGCGGACGAGAACAGGGGGCAGACACTGAAGCTTTCTTT

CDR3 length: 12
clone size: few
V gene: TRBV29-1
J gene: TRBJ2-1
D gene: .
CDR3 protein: CSVALSYNEQFF
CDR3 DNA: TGCAGCGTGGCATTGTCCTACAATGAGCAGTTCTTC

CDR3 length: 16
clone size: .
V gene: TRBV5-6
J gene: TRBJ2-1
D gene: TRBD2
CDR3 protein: CASRTSGGHPPHEQFF
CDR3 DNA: TGTGCCTCCCGGACTAGCGGGGGTCATCCCCCTCATGAGCAGTTCTTC

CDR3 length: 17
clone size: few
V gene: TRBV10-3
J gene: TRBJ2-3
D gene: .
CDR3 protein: CAISESITLVPLDTQYF
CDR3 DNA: TGTGCCATCAGTGAGTCGATTACGCTAGTGCCCCTAGATACGCAGTATTTT

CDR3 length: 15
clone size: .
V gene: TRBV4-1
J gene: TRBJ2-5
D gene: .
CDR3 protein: CASSLVTGGMATQYF
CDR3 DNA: TGCGCCAGCAGCCTTGTGACAGGTGGAATGGCGACCCAGTACTTC

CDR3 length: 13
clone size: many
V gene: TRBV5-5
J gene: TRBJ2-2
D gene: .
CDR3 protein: CASRLTFFGELFF
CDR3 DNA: TGTGCCAGCAGATTAACTTTTTTCGGGGAGCTGTTTTTT

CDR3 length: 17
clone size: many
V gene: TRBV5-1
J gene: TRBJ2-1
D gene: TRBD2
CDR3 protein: CASSVASGMGSYNEQFF
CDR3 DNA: TGCGCCAGCAGCGTGGCTAGCGGGATGGGATCCTACAATGAGCAGTTCTTC

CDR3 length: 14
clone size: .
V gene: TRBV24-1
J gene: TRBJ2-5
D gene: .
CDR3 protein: CATSDFGDESTQYF
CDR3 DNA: TGTGCCACCAGTGATTTCGGGGATGAGTCGACCCAGTACTTC

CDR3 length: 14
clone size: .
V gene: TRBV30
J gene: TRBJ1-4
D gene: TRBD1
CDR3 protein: CAWGDRGRREKLFF
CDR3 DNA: TGTGCCTGGGGGGACAGGGGGCGCCGGGAAAAACTGTTTTTT

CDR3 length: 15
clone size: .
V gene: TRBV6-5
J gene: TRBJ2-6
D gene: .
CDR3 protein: CASSYLTSGANVLTF
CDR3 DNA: TGTGCCAGCAGTTACTTAACCTCTGGGGCCAACGTCCTGACTTTC

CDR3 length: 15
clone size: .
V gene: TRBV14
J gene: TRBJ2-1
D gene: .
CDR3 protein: CASSPGAGAHNEQFF
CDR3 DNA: TGTGCCAGCAGCCCCGGTGCCGGGGCCCACAATGAGCAGTTCTTC

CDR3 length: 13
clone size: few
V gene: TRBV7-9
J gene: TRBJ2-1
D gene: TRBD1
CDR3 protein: CASSSIVPGQVFF
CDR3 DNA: TGTGCCAGCAGCTCCATCGTCCCGGGACAGGTTTTCTTC

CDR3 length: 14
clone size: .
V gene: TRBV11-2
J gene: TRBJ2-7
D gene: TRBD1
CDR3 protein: CASSPLRGSYEQYF
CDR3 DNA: TGTGCCAGCAGCCCCCTCAGGGGGTCCTACGAGCAGTACTTC

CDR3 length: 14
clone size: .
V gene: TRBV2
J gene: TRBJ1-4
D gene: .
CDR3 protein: CASKVQGTNEKLFF
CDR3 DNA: TGTGCCAGCAAGGTACAGGGAACTAATGAAAAACTGTTTTTT

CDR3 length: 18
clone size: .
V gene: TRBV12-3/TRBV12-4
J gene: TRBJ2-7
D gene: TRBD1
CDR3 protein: CASSFSTGTGFASGEQYF
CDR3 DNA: TGTGCCAGCAGTTTCTCAACCGGGACAGGGTTTGCATCTGGCGAGCAGTACTTC

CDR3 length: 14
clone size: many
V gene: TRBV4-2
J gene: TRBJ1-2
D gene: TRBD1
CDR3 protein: CASSPLRGQGGYTF
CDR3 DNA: TGTGCCAGCAGCCCCTTGAGGGGGCAGGGTGGCTACACCTTC

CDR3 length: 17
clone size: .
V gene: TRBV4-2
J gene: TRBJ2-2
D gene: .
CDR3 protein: CASSQARAGAYTGELFF
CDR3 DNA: TGTGCCAGCAGCCAAGCGCGCGCGGGGGCCTACACCGGGGAGCTGTTTTTT

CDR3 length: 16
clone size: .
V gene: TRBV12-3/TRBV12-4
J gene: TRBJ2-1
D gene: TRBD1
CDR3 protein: CASSFKWDRSYNEQFF
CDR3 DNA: TGTGCCAGCAGTTTTAAATGGGACAGGTCATACAATGAGCAGTTCTTC

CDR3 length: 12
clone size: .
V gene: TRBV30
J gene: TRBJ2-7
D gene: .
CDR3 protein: CAWSPGSYEQYF
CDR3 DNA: TGTGCCTGGAGCCCCGGGTCCTACGAGCAGTACTTC

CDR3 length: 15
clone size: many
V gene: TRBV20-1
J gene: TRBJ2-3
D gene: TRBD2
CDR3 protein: CSAKRTSGSVDTQYF
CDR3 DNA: TGCAGTGCCAAAAGGACTAGCGGGAGCGTAGATACGCAGTATTTT

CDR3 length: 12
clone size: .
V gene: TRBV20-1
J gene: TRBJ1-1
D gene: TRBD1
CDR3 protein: CSAEGQGDEAFF
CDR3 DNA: TGCAGTGCCGAAGGCCAGGGGGATGAAGCTTTCTTT

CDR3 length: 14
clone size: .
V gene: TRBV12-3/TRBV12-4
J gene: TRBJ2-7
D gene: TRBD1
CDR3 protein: CASSLQGARNEQYF
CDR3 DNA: TGTGCCAGCAGTTTACAGGGGGCTCGGAACGAGCAGTACTTC